This TCR beta chain was recovered during a study of blood T cell repertoires in COVID-19 (dated by TCRdb to about 2020). Concerning the study at large: Samples from collaborators originated in the United States, Italy and Spain and spanned both the acute and convalescent phases of COVID-19. Deeply sampled blood TCRbeta repertoires from subjects exposed to, actively infected with, or recovered from COVID-19 were included in the dataset. The prospective study material was composed of cDNA or gDNA derived from T cells, B-cell-depleted T cells, or PBMCs. Where available, HLA class I and class II types were obtained from metadata supplied by the sample provider rather than from assay-based typing. A freely available public database, intended as a resource for researchers studying the immune response to SARS-CoV-2, is where the repertoires were released. The samples were drawn from two sources: the first 160 participants of the ongoing ImmuneRACE study, and 1,000 to 1,500 subjects contributed by 6 global collaborators. Nearly every sample came with metadata listing a de-identified subject ID, COVID-19 status, age in years and sex. The paper's findings and limits, for the study overall: Clinical and demographic metadata were provided uncurated, with the amount varying by source and participant.

The immunoSEQ Assay, a bias-controlled multiplex PCR, was used to amplify TCRbeta CDR3 regions from genomic DNA. In the source study's methods: The number of nucleated cells in each sample was estimated by amplification of reference gene primers within the assay. To quantify the absolute abundance of each unique TCRbeta CDR3 rearrangement, sequence reads were collapsed and filtered. For each sample, productive Simpson clonality was calculated as the square root of Simpson's diversity index across productive rearrangements. TCRdb's version of the immuneACCESS table is confined to in-frame rearrangements and falls short of the full clone set. An unresolved V gene accounts for under half of the shortfall where checked; the remainder is of unknown origin. V, J and clone size reflect that table, while D and trimming were determined from the DNA. The sample table shows some 42,000 clones, and about 88% are seen once. The ten most abundant clones make up around 2.3% of the sample.

Each collaborating institution followed its own protocols to collect whole blood in K2EDTA tubes. Collaborator samples were shipped for TCRbeta analysis as frozen whole blood, isolated PBMCs, or DNA extracted from either sample type. Concerning this clone: What this receptor recognizes is not known. Base qualities are not recorded, but no much larger clone differs from it by a single base.

From cysteine to phenylalanine, the CDR3 is 15 amino acids long. The DNA shown is the 45-base CDR3, in frame from base 1. Trimmed from V: 4 bases; trimmed from J: 5 bases; junction bases lacking a gene match: 10. The germline V gene (reference sequence) sets CDR1 to LNHDA and CDR2 to SQIVND. The chain couples TRBV19 to TRBJ1-1, with TRBD1 matching 7 junction bases. The material sequenced was peripheral blood. The clonotype was recovered from a human donor in a cohort sampled during active COVID-19. The CDR3 loop reads CASSTRQGRGTEAFF. The sequenced DNA is TGTGCCAGTAGTACCCGACAGGGTCGGGGGACTGAAGCTTTCTTT.